This T cell receptor beta chain was recorded in a study of cytomegalovirus exposure and HLA in healthy donors. Study results and caveats: Later analysis indicated greater clonal expansion among HLA-associated TCR beta chains than among equally common other chains. 87-base-pair reads could not separate some V segments, including TRBV6-2 and TRBV6-3.

Comment on this clone: Its antigen is as yet unknown.

CDR3 length: 12 amino acids. V dropped 6 bases and J dropped 6 bases, with 12 bases sitting between them. CDR1 MNHEY and CDR2 SMNVEV come from the germline V gene (reference sequence). The PCR used 60 Vbeta and 13 Jbeta primers. Sequencing used immunoSEQ multiplex PCR; TCRdb keeps in-frame clones, though not all of them. There are about 140,000 clones in the sample; around four fifths occur only once, and more than 1.5% lies in the top ten. Sequencing input: PBMCs. This chain uses TRBV27 with TRBJ2-7, with D maybe TRBD1 (6 bases). The source of this sequence is a woman aged 35 to 49 in good health and CMV-seronegative. The CDR3 here is CASSRTGFEQYF. The CDR3 coding sequence is TGTGCCAGCAGCCGAACAGGGTTCGAGCAGTACTTC.